The 26 T cell receptor beta chains presented below share a single source sample, sequenced in a study of early T cells in non-severe SARS-CoV-2 infection. TCRdb recomputed calls from the 5' RACE reads with MiXCR, one row per CDR3 protein. The sample holds tens of thousands of distinct CDR3 sequences, over 11% seen once. Sequences were obtained from whole blood. These TCRs come from an adult who was a healthcare worker with PCR-confirmed SARS-CoV-2 infection or an uninfected control (not recorded which).

This chain links TRBV5-1 with TRBJ2-1; unclear D gene. Looked up from germline, CDR1 is SGHRS and CDR2 is YFSETQ. V was pared by 0 bases and J by 4 bases, with 8 bases between. This CDR3 spans 14 amino acids. CDR3 in DNA: TGCGCCAGCAGCTTGGGCAGCCTATACAATGAGCAGTTCTTC. It translates to CASSLGSLYNEQFF.

The CDR3 coding sequence is TGTGCCAGCCGCCAGGACGGGGCCAACGTCCTGACTTTC. It encodes CASRQDGANVLTF. The chain uses TRBV28 and TRBJ2-6, with unresolved D. The length of the CDR3 is 13 residues. Looked up from germline, CDR1 is MDHEN and CDR2 is SYDVKM. The germline V and J ends were trimmed by 8 bases and 4 bases, with 9 bases remaining between them.

This chain uses TRBV2 with TRBJ2-2; D gene uncertain. Trimming removed 2 bases at V and 7 bases at J, with 8 bases between. Per germline, CDR1 SNHLY and CDR2 FYNNEI. The CDR3 length is 13 residues. CDR3 region: CASSESVVGELFF. The CDR3 region has the DNA TGTGCCAGCAGTGAAAGCGTTGTCGGGGAGCTGTTTTTT.

This chain uses TRBV7-9 with TRBJ1-5, with a tentative D call TRBD1 (5 bases). The CDR3 spans 15 residues. Germline CDR1 is SEHNR and CDR2 is FQNEAQ (reference sequence). The germline V and J ends were trimmed by 5 bases and 8 bases, with 19 bases remaining between them. The CDR3, as DNA: TGTGCCAGCAGCGCCGGGACCTTAGAGGTGGAGCCCCAGCATTTT. It is translated as CASSAGTLEVEPQHF.

The J gene is TRBJ2-1, the V gene TRBV7-6; D uncertain. The V end lost 4 bases, the J end lost 5 bases, and 15 bases lay between the germline ends. CDR1 and CDR2 from the germline V gene are SGHVS and FNYEAQ. This CDR3 contains 15 residues. DNA for the CDR3: TGTGCCAGCAGCTCGGGCGGCTTGCGGCACAATGAGCAGTTCTTC. Protein: CASSSGGLRHNEQFF.

This clonotype was found a few times. This chain links TRBV10-3 with TRBJ1-1, with D uncertain. CDR1 and CDR2 (germline): ENHRY, SYGVKD. V lost 4 bases and J 1 base, leaving 13 bases between the germline ends. This CDR3 has 15 amino acids. In nucleotides, the CDR3 is TGTGCCATCAGTGCTGGGCCCGTGGCGAACACTGAAGCTTTCTTT. Translation gives CAISAGPVANTEAFF.

This clonotype was found many times. V gene TRBV11-2 combines with J gene TRBJ1-1; D is uncertain. Germline V gives CDR1 SGHAT, CDR2 FQNNGV. This CDR3 has 13 amino acids. The V and J ends lost 5 bases and 6 bases respectively, with 13 bases between them. CDR3 region: CASSLRTASEAFF. The CDR3 nucleotides read TGTGCCAGCAGCCTCCGGACGGCATCTGAAGCTTTCTTT.

This clonotype came up a few times. The chain couples TRBV6-6 to TRBJ1-3; tentative D call: TRBD1 (5 bases). Germline V gene sequence: CDR1 MNHNY, CDR2 SVGAGI (reference sequence). The ends were cut back, 1 base at V and 0 bases at J, with 7 bases in the middle. The CDR3 extends over 15 amino acids. This CDR3 reads CASSYLGGSGNTIYF. The CDR3 nucleotides are TGTGCCAGCAGTTACTTGGGGGGCTCTGGAAACACCATATATTTT.

The genes are TRBV6-4 and TRBJ2-1; 7 bases are shared with TRBD2. This CDR3 contains 14 residues. Trimming removed 5 bases from V and 12 bases from J; junction bases left unmatched: 13. The V gene's germline CDR1 is MRHNA and CDR2 SNTAGT. CDR3 bases: TGTGCCAGCAGTCCCGGGACTACCACCGGGGTGCAGTTCTTC. Its translation is CASSPGTTTGVQFF.

This clonotype was detected a few times. V gene TRBV20-1 combines with J gene TRBJ2-5; 8 bases are shared with TRBD2. Germline V gene data show CDR1 as DFQATT and CDR2 as SNEGSKA (reference sequence). Trimming took 2 bases from V and 5 from J; bases not matched to a gene: 7. The CDR3 has 14 residues. The CDR3 sequence: CSARSREGRETQYF. The CDR3 DNA sequence: TGCAGTGCTAGATCACGGGAGGGTCGGGAGACCCAGTACTTC.

In DNA, the CDR3 is TGCGCCAGCAGCTGGGCGGGAACTAGCACAGATACGCAGTATTTT. Translating it yields CASSWAGTSTDTQYF. The chain uses TRBV5-1 and TRBJ2-3; tentative D call: TRBD2 (6 bases). The germline V gene has CDR1 SGHRS and CDR2 YFSETQ. There are 15 residues in the CDR3. V lost 3 bases and J lost 0, with 11 bases in between.

This clonotype was seen ten or more times. This sequence joins TRBV7-2 and TRBJ1-4; no reliable D call. The germline V and J ends were trimmed by 1 base and 0 bases, with 6 bases remaining between them. Germline loops: CDR1 SGHTA, CDR2 FQGNSA. CDR3 length: 15 residues. CDR3 bases: TGTGCCAGCAGCTTAGGAACCACAACTAATGAAAAACTGTTTTTT. Translated, it gives CASSLGTTTNEKLFF.

This clonotype was recorded many times. The chain has TRBV2 and TRBJ1-4; TRBD1 aligns across 8 bases. Losses at the gene ends were 6 bases for V and 2 bases for J; bases not matched to a gene: 5. Germline assignment: CDR1 SNHLY and CDR2 FYNNEI. The CDR3 covers 15 residues. This CDR3 is CASRTRGQTNEKLFF. For the CDR3, the DNA is TGTGCCAGCAGAACCAGGGGGCAGACTAATGAAAAACTGTTTTTT.

The chain employs TRBV29-1 and TRBJ2-7, with TRBD1 as a possible D gene (6 bases). This CDR3 region has 15 residues. Trimming stripped 6 bases from V and 2 bases from J, with 20 bases between. Germline V CDR1 and CDR2: SQVTM, ANQGSEA. The CDR3 DNA follows: TGCAGCGTGGACGGCGAGGACAGCAGACCCTACGAGCAGTACTTC. Its translation is CSVDGEDSRPYEQYF.

There are many counts of this clonotype. The chain links TRBV11-2 to TRBJ2-5; 9 bases are shared with TRBD2. The CDR3 length is 17 residues. Trimming removed 3 bases from V and 1 base from J; junction bases left unmatched: 9. CDR1 SGHAT and CDR2 FQNNGV come from the germline V gene. Written as DNA, the CDR3 is TGTGCCAGCAGCTTTATCACCGGGACTAGCATCCAAGAGACCCAGTACTTC. Translated: CASSFITGTSIQETQYF.

This clonotype was seen a handful of times. V usage is TRBV27 and J usage is TRBJ1-1, with D maybe TRBD1 (6 bases). The germline V and J ends were trimmed by 5 bases and 4 bases, with 14 bases remaining between them. CDR3 size: 14 residues. Germline CDR1 is MNHEY and CDR2 is SMNVEV (reference sequence). DNA of the CDR3: TGTGCCAGCAGTATCGGGACACGTGGCACTGAAGCTTTCTTT. It encodes CASSIGTRGTEAFF.

There are a few counts of this clonotype. This chain connects TRBV7-9 to TRBJ2-7, with TRBD2 as a possible D gene (5 bases). Germline V gene sequence: CDR1 SEHNR, CDR2 FQNEAQ (reference sequence). Trimming pared 5 bases from V and 3 bases from J, leaving 14 bases between. The CDR3 is made up of 14 amino acids. CDR3 coding DNA: TGTGCCAGCAGCGTGACGTCGGGGAACTACGAGCAGTACTTC. Its translation is CASSVTSGNYEQYF.

This clonotype was found many times. This rearrangement joins TRBV6-5 to TRBJ2-7, with a possible D match to TRBD2 (8 bases). Per the germline V gene, CDR1 is MNHEY and CDR2 is SVGAGI. CDR3 size: 14 residues. The V gene lost 6 bases and the J gene lost 5 bases, with 17 bases spanning the gap. The CDR3 protein is CASRRGRGADEQYF. The CDR3 DNA is TGTGCCAGCAGAAGGGGGCGGGGGGCCGACGAGCAGTACTTC.

This clonotype was observed a few times. This rearrangement joins TRBV18 to TRBJ1-1; D perhaps matches TRBD1 (5 bases). CDR1 KGHSH and CDR2 LQKENI come from the germline V gene. Trimming removed 0 bases at V and 6 bases at J, with 14 bases between. The CDR3 consists of 15 residues. The CDR3 region has the DNA TGTGCCAGCTCACCACCGAGGGGCCCTGGAGCTGAAGCTTTCTTT. Translating gives CASSPPRGPGAEAFF.

This clonotype showed up just a few times. The CDR3 coding sequence is TGTGCCAGCAGCATGGGACGGAGCACCGGGGAGCTGTTTTTT. It specifies CASSMGRSTGELFF. This chain links TRBV7-8 with TRBJ2-2; D is tentatively TRBD1 or TRBD2 (5 bases each). Germline assignment: CDR1 SGHVS and CDR2 FQNEAQ. The CDR3 totals 14 residues. The V and J ends lost 5 bases and 4 bases respectively, with 11 bases between them.

This clonotype showed up just a few times. This rearrangement joins TRBV18 to TRBJ2-2; D is unclear. This CDR3 has 14 amino acids. Germline V lookup: CDR1 KGHSH, CDR2 LQKENI. The V end lost 1 base, the J end lost 6 bases, and 9 bases lay between the germline ends. CDR3 nucleotide sequence: TGTGCCAGCTCACCACATAAGCAGGCCGGGGAGCTGTTTTTT. Translation: CASSPHKQAGELFF.

A word on this clonotype: A read error may explain this, as a much larger clone is one base away. This rearrangement joins TRBV6-4 to TRBJ2-3; D might be TRBD2 (6 bases). This CDR3 has 15 residues. Germline CDR1 reads MRHNA; CDR2 reads SNTAGT. The DNA of the CDR3 is TGTACCAGCAGTGGAGAGGGAGGACACACAGATACGCAGTATTTT. Amino acid sequence: CTSSGEGGHTDTQYF.

The rearrangement uses TRBV2 and TRBJ2-6; a possible D gene is TRBD1 (5 bases). The ends were cut back, 7 bases at V and 2 bases at J, with 12 bases in the middle. Germline V gene sequence: CDR1 SNHLY, CDR2 FYNNEI. CDR3 length: 15 residues. DNA for the CDR3: TGTGCCAGCACGGAGCAGGGCCCTGGGGCCAACGTCCTGACTTTC. As protein: CASTEQGPGANVLTF.

V is TRBV6-5 and J is TRBJ2-7; D possibly corresponds to TRBD1 (6 bases). Germline V gives CDR1 MNHEY, CDR2 SVGAGI. With 10 bases removed from V and 7 bases from J, the gap between germline ends came to 20 bases. This CDR3 is built from 13 residues. The CDR3 loop reads CATLRHRGGEQYF. The CDR3 nucleotides are TGTGCCACACTGCGGCATCGAGGGGGTGAGCAGTACTTC.

This clonotype was observed many times. The rearrangement joins TRBV4-1 to TRBJ1-3; D is uncertain. The V end lost 4 bases, the J end lost 2 bases, and 6 bases lay between the germline ends. The CDR3 has 13 amino acids. Germline CDR1 reads MGHRA; CDR2 reads YSYEKL. CDR3 sequence (DNA): TGCGCCAGCAGCCTAAAGACTGGAAACACCATATATTTT. Its protein product is CASSLKTGNTIYF.

V is TRBV19 and J is TRBJ2-7; 8 nucleotides align to TRBD1. Trimming took 10 bases from V and 2 from J; bases not matched to a gene: 13. This CDR3 has 15 amino acids. Per germline, CDR1 LNHDA and CDR2 SQIVND (reference sequence). The CDR3 region has the DNA TGTGCCATTTCCCAAGGGACAGGAAGCCCCTACGAGCAGTACTTC. The encoded protein is CAISQGTGSPYEQYF.